Each of the 17 T cell receptor beta chains below was sequenced from the same sample in a study of blood T cell repertoires in COVID-19. Here immunoSEQ multiplex PCR was the method, and the copy in TCRdb shows in-frame clones only, minus some. This sample has 150,000 to 200,000 clones, with around 87% found just once. Sequencing was carried out using PBMCs or T cells enriched from blood (not recorded which). Receptors were obtained from a woman aged 40 to 55 in a cohort exposed to, infected with or recovered from COVID-19 (not recorded which).

The chain recombines TRBV2 with TRBJ2-5; 10 bases are shared with TRBD2. After removal of 2 bases from V and 5 bases from J, the junction contained 8 bases not matched to a gene. Germline CDR1 SNHLY, CDR2 FYNNEI. CDR3 size: 16 residues. The DNA of the CDR3 is TGTGCCAGCAGTGAATCGCTAGCGGGAGAAAGGGAGACCCAGTACTTC. It encodes CASSESLAGERETQYF.

The CDR3 coding sequence is TGTGCCAGCAGCTTGACAGGGGGCTCGGGGGAGCAGTACTTC. The encoded protein is CASSLTGGSGEQYF. The rearrangement joins TRBV11-2 to TRBJ2-7, with 10 nucleotides matching TRBD1. Looked up from germline, CDR1 is SGHAT and CDR2 is FQNNGV. V dropped 3 bases and J dropped 7; count of bases not matched to a gene: 6. The CDR3 sequence is 14 residues long.

V and J are TRBV29-1 and TRBJ1-3; D gene uncertain. From germline, CDR1 is SQVTM and CDR2 ANQGSEA. The CDR3 sequence is 14 residues long. The V end lost 4 bases, the J end lost 0 bases, and 10 bases lay between the germline ends. The CDR3 reads CSVGYSFSGNTIYF. The CDR3 bases are TGCAGCGTTGGGTACAGCTTCTCTGGAAACACCATATATTTT.

This clone appeared once. The chain employs TRBV10-2 and TRBJ2-1; TRBD2 matches 8 bases. The V gene end was trimmed by 2 bases and the J gene end by 2 bases; junction bases not matched to a gene: 5. Germline-derived CDR1 and CDR2 are WSHSY and SAAADI. This CDR3 comprises 16 residues. CDR3 coding DNA: TGCGCCAGCAGTGAGGTTAGCGGGGAAGCCTACAATGAGCAGTTCTTC. Translated: CASSEVSGEAYNEQFF.

This clone was counted once. The V gene is TRBV28, the J gene TRBJ1-6; D is unresolved. Germline V lookup: CDR1 MDHEN, CDR2 SYDVKM. Trimming removed 1 base at V and 7 bases at J, with 11 bases between. CDR3 length: 15 residues. The chain's CDR3 is CASSLFAVKNSPLHF. The CDR3 region has the DNA TGTGCCAGCAGTTTATTCGCAGTGAAGAATTCACCCCTCCACTTT. Together with reference TRBV28 and TRBJ1-6, the CDR3 gives the full variable domain: DVKVTQSSRYLVKRTGEKVFLECVQDMDHENMFWYRQDPGLGLRLIYFSYDVKMKEKGDIPEGYSVSREKKERFSLILESASTNQTSMYLCASSLFAVKNSPLHFGNGTRLTVT.

The V call is TRBV24-1, the J call TRBJ1-1; 11 nucleotides agree with TRBD1. In germline, CDR1 is KGHDR, CDR2 SFDVKD. V was clipped by 7 bases and J by 4 bases; unmatched bases: 4. The length of the CDR3 is 14 residues. The DNA for the CDR3 is TGTGCCACCAGCGAGGGACAGGGGGTCACTGAAGCTTTCTTT. Protein: CATSEGQGVTEAFF.

The chain links TRBV27 to TRBJ2-7; D may be TRBD2 (7 bases). In germline, CDR1 is MNHEY, CDR2 SMNVEV (reference sequence). CDR3 length: 15 residues. V gave up 7 bases and J gave up 2 bases, with 18 bases separating them. CDR3: CASKWGGGTTYEQYF. Here the CDR3 DNA reads TGTGCCAGCAAGTGGGGGGGCGGGACAACCTACGAGCAGTACTTC.

This sequence joins TRBV25-1 and TRBJ2-7, with 7 bases identical to TRBD1. V shed 4 bases and J 0 bases; nucleotides not matched to a gene: 3. Germline CDR1 reads MGHDK; CDR2 reads SYGVNS. There are 14 residues in the CDR3. The CDR3 loop reads CASSGDSNSYEQYF. In DNA form, the CDR3 reads TGTGCCAGCAGTGGGGACAGCAACTCCTACGAGCAGTACTTC.

The gene calls are TRBV6-5 and TRBJ2-1, with a weak D call TRBD2 (5 bases). This CDR3 spans 11 amino acids. Germline CDR1 and CDR2: MNHEY and SVGAGI. Trimming removed 11 bases from V and 2 bases from J, with 7 bases in between. The CDR3 DNA sequence: TGTGCCGGAGGAGCCTACAATGAGCAGTTCTTC. It yields the protein CAGGAYNEQFF.

V is TRBV13 and J is TRBJ1-2; D is undetermined. The germline V and J ends were trimmed by 0 bases and 7 bases, with 9 bases remaining between them. The V gene's germline CDR1 is PRHDT and CDR2 FYEKMQ (reference sequence). CDR3 length: 13 residues. As DNA, the CDR3 is TGTGCCAGCAGCTTAGGGCAGTCCTCTGGCTACACCTTC. Amino acids: CASSLGQSSGYTF.

The V call is TRBV6-2 or TRBV6-3, the J call TRBJ1-2, with 9 bases fitting TRBD1. V was clipped by 5 bases and J by 4 bases; unmatched bases: 8. Germline V gene sequence: CDR1 MNHEY, CDR2 SVGEGT. The CDR3 extends over 15 amino acids. CDR3 coding DNA: TGTGCCAGCAGTAATCACAGGGGGCTAAGCTATGGCTACACCTTC. Its protein is CASSNHRGLSYGYTF.

This sequence joins TRBV19 and TRBJ1-1; TRBD1 matches at 11 bases. Germline V lookup: CDR1 LNHDA, CDR2 SQIVND (reference sequence). The V gene end was trimmed by 6 bases and the J gene end by 8 bases; junction bases not matched to a gene: 5. The CDR3 has 13 residues. The CDR3 is CASRGQGEREAFF. CDR3 sequence (DNA): TGTGCCAGTAGGGGACAGGGGGAAAGGGAAGCTTTCTTT.

This clone was seen a handful of times. This sequence joins TRBV7-7 and TRBJ2-3, with 7 bases lining up with TRBD2. CDR1 and CDR2 from the germline V gene are SSHAT and FNYEAQ (reference sequence). The CDR3 covers 15 residues. The junction had 5 bases not matched to a gene; V was cut back by 2 bases and J by 3 bases. The CDR3 DNA follows: TGTGCCAGCAGCTTATTAGGCGGGAGTACAGATACGCAGTATTTT. This sequence encodes CASSLLGGSTDTQYF.

This clone has a single count. The rearrangement uses TRBV27 and TRBJ1-1; D is perhaps TRBD1 (6 bases). This CDR3 is 15 amino acids long. V lost 8 bases and J lost 1, with 17 bases in between. CDR1 and CDR2 (germline): MNHEY, SMNVEV (reference sequence). This chain's CDR3 is CASGNPTTGNTEAFF. The DNA of the CDR3 is TGTGCCAGCGGCAACCCAACGACAGGGAACACTGAAGCTTTCTTT.

This clone came up a few times. The chain links TRBV19 to TRBJ1-1; D is uncertain. The CDR3 sequence is 13 residues long. Trimming pared 3 bases from V and 5 bases from J, leaving 10 bases between. CDR1 LNHDA and CDR2 SQIVND come from the germline V gene (reference sequence). CDR3 sequence reads: CASSINGRTEAFF. The CDR3, as DNA: TGTGCCAGTAGTATTAATGGCAGGACTGAAGCTTTCTTT.

This clone has a single count. The chain couples TRBV27 to TRBJ2-3, with a weak D call TRBD1 (6 bases). The germline V and J ends were trimmed by 0 bases and 4 bases, with 14 bases remaining between them. Germline V CDR1 and CDR2: MNHEY, SMNVEV (reference sequence). The CDR3 covers 16 residues. This chain's CDR3 is CASSLSSYRVSDTQYF. The CDR3, as DNA: TGTGCCAGCAGTTTATCGTCCTACAGGGTTTCAGATACGCAGTATTTT.

V and J are TRBV27 and TRBJ2-3; D is ambiguous. This CDR3 is 15 amino acids long. Per germline, CDR1 MNHEY and CDR2 SMNVEV (reference sequence). The germline V and J ends were trimmed by 5 bases and 0 bases, with 12 bases remaining between them. This CDR3 reads CASSPRHQSTDTQYF. In DNA form, the CDR3 reads TGTGCCAGCAGTCCCCGACACCAGAGCACAGATACGCAGTATTTT.